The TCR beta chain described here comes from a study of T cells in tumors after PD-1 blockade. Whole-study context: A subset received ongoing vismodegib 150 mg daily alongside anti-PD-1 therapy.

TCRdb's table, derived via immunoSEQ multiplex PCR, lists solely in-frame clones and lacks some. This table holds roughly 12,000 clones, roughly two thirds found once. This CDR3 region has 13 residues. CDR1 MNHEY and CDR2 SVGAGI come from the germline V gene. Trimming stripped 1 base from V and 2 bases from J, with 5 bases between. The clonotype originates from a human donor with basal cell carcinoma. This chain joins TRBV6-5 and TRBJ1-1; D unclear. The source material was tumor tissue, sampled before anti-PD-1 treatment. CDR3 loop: CASSYWGNTEAFF. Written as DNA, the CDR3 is TGTGCCAGCAGTTACTGGGGAAACACTGAAGCTTTCTTT.